One sample yielded the 25 T cell receptor beta chains listed below, sequenced in a study of blood T cell repertoires in COVID-19. Some clones are missing from TCRdb's copy, which holds only in-frame ones; the method was immunoSEQ multiplex PCR. Among a few hundred thousand clones listed, 92% were seen once. Specimen: PBMCs or T cells enriched from blood (not recorded which). The receptors originated from a woman in her twenties or thirties who had recovered from COVID-19.

V usage is TRBV7-3 and J usage is TRBJ2-1, with D perhaps TRBD2 (6 bases). The germline gives CDR1 SGHTA, CDR2 FQGTGA. The CDR3 covers 16 residues. Trimming removed 1 base at V and 4 bases at J, with 14 bases between. In nucleotides, the CDR3 is TGTGCCAGCAGCTTAAAGGCCGGGGGTAAATACAATGAGCAGTTCTTC. It encodes CASSLKAGGKYNEQFF.

In its sample, this clone was seen a few times. The rearrangement uses TRBV19 and TRBJ1-5; D gene unclear. V shed 9 bases and J shed 0 bases, with 15 bases lying between them. The germline V gene has CDR1 LNHDA and CDR2 SQIVND (reference sequence). The CDR3 loop spans 15 amino acids. This CDR3 reads CASRAGSYSNQPQHF. Here the CDR3 DNA reads TGTGCCAGCCGAGCGGGGAGTTATAGCAATCAGCCCCAGCATTTT.

This chain links TRBV10-3 with TRBJ2-3; TRBD1 agrees at 8 bases. The CDR3 length is 15 residues. CDR1 ENHRY and CDR2 SYGVKD come from the germline V gene. The ends lost 6 bases at V and 2 bases at J; junction bases unmatched: 7. CDR3 sequence: CAISAGQGPTDTQYF. CDR3 sequence (DNA): TGTGCCATCAGCGCCGGACAGGGCCCCACAGATACGCAGTATTTT.

The chain is built from TRBV6-5 and TRBJ2-2; tentative D call: TRBD2 (6 bases). The CDR3 is made up of 14 amino acids. CDR1 is MNHEY and CDR2 is SVGAGI in the germline V gene. The V gene lost 0 bases and the J gene lost 6 bases, with 8 bases spanning the gap. This CDR3 is CASSYSREAGELFF. CDR3 DNA: TGTGCCAGCAGTTACTCCAGGGAGGCCGGGGAGCTGTTTTTT.

The gene calls are TRBV28 and TRBJ1-1; D possibly corresponds to TRBD1 (5 bases). This CDR3 spans 15 amino acids. Trimming stripped 5 bases from V and 1 base from J, with 14 bases between. Germline loops: CDR1 MDHEN, CDR2 SYDVKM. For the CDR3, the DNA is TGTGCCAGCAGTCCCCTGACAGATAAGAACACTGAAGCTTTCTTT. This gives the protein CASSPLTDKNTEAFF.

This chain links TRBV4-3 with TRBJ2-7, with 10 bases aligning to TRBD2. CDR1 and CDR2 (germline): LGHNA, YSLEER. With V trimmed by 0 bases and J by 3 bases, 8 bases remained unmatched. The CDR3 is 17 amino acids. The CDR3 sequence: CASSQDHSGGINYEQYF. The CDR3 coding sequence is TGCGCCAGCAGCCAAGACCATAGCGGGGGGATTAACTACGAGCAGTACTTC.

The chain carries TRBV11-1 and TRBJ2-7, with TRBD1 matching 9 bases. The germline gives CDR1 SGHAT, CDR2 FQDESV (reference sequence). The V segment lost 5 bases and the J segment 5 bases; nucleotides outside the gene matches: 7. The CDR3 runs to 14 residues. The CDR3 region is CASSEGQGRNEQYF. DNA for the CDR3: TGTGCCAGCAGCGAGGGACAGGGCAGAAACGAGCAGTACTTC.

This clone showed up just once. This chain links TRBV3-1 (or the pseudogene TRBV3-2) with TRBJ1-2; 8 positions match TRBD1. The CDR3 has 17 amino acids. From germline, CDR1 is LGHDT and CDR2 YNNKEL (reference sequence). The V and J ends lost 0 bases and 0 bases, in that order; junction bases with no gene match: 6. The CDR3 bases are TGTGCCAGCAGCCAAGATGGGGGGGACAGGTCTAACTATGGCTACACCTTC. It specifies CASSQDGGDRSNYGYTF.

This chain joins TRBV25-1 and TRBJ1-1, with 7 bases that match TRBD1. Germline V gene data show CDR1 as MGHDK and CDR2 as SYGVNS. The CDR3 is made up of 14 amino acids. The V segment lost 7 bases and the J segment 1 base; nucleotides outside the gene matches: 6. As DNA, the CDR3 is TGTGCCAGCACTCCCGGGGACAGGAACACTGAAGCTTTCTTT. The encoded protein is CASTPGDRNTEAFF.

About this clone: The sample has other DNA sequences that encode this CDR3 too. This chain connects TRBV30 to TRBJ1-2; a possible D gene is TRBD1 (5 bases). This CDR3 has 11 residues. CDR1 is GTSNPN and CDR2 is SVGIG in the germline V gene (reference sequence). The V gene lost 2 bases and the J gene lost 7 bases, with 8 bases spanning the gap. In nucleotides, the CDR3 is TGTGCCTGGAGTAGGAGGGGTGGCTACACCTTC. This sequence encodes CAWSRRGGYTF.

V is TRBV5-1 and J is TRBJ1-5; D perhaps matches TRBD1 (5 bases). This CDR3 spans 14 amino acids. V lost 4 bases and J lost 5, with 13 bases in between. CDR1 SGHRS and CDR2 YFSETQ come from the germline V gene. The CDR3 reads CASSRDSRDQPQHF. The CDR3 DNA reads TGCGCCAGCAGCCGGGACTCCCGGGATCAGCCCCAGCATTTT.

V is TRBV4-1 and J is TRBJ2-1; 9 bases fit TRBD2. The CDR3 length is 17 residues. In germline, CDR1 is MGHRA, CDR2 YSYEKL. Trimming cost V 3 bases and J 6 bases; bases outside gene matches: 12. The CDR3 region has the DNA TGCGCCAGCAGCCACATAGCGGCGGGAGGGCCTTTCAATGAGCAGTTCTTC. Translating it yields CASSHIAAGGPFNEQFF.

J is TRBJ2-7 and V is TRBV5-8; possible D gene TRBD2, 5 bases. V gave up 0 bases and J gave up 2 bases, with 9 bases separating them. Germline assignment: CDR1 SGHTS and CDR2 YDEGEE. This CDR3 has 14 amino acids. The CDR3 sequence: CASSLDGNTYEQYF. The CDR3 nucleotides read TGTGCCAGCAGCTTGGACGGGAATACCTACGAGCAGTACTTC.

The rearrangement links TRBV7-2 to TRBJ2-1, with 11 bases lining up with TRBD2. The CDR3 is made up of 18 amino acids. Trimming at V came to 0 bases and at J to 4 bases, leaving 8 bases not matched to a gene. From germline, CDR1 is SGHTA and CDR2 FQGNSA. The CDR3 loop reads CASSLALLAGDLYNEQFF. CDR3 bases: TGTGCCAGCAGCTTAGCTCTACTAGCGGGAGATTTATACAATGAGCAGTTCTTC.

The rearrangement uses TRBV9 and TRBJ2-1, with 15 bases that match TRBD2. In germline, CDR1 is SGDLS, CDR2 YYNGEE. This CDR3 is 16 amino acids long. Unmatched junction bases numbered 8, after V lost 4 bases and J lost 9 bases. The CDR3 sequence: CASSPPGLAGGSEQFF. The CDR3, as DNA: TGTGCCAGCAGCCCCCCGGGACTAGCGGGAGGAAGTGAGCAGTTCTTC. The variable domain in full, completed from reference TRBV9 and TRBJ2-1, reads DSGVTQTPKHLITATGQRVTLRCSPRSGDLSVYWYQQSLDQGLQFLIQYYNGEERAKGNILERFSAQQFPDLHSELNLSSLELGDSALYFCASSPPGLAGGSEQFFGPGTRLTVL.

The CDR3 DNA sequence: TGTGCCAGCAGTGGGGGGGGTCAGCCCCAGCATTTT. It translates to CASSGGGQPQHF. The chain couples TRBV12-3 or TRBV12-4 to TRBJ1-5; D may be TRBD1 (5 bases). The CDR3 length is 12 residues. Trimming left V 5 bases short and J 6 bases short, with 8 bases between.

This rearrangement joins TRBV19 to TRBJ1-5; D not certain. This CDR3 has 15 amino acids. V lost 7 bases to trimming and J lost 6 bases, with 19 bases between them. Germline V gene lookup returns CDR1 LNHDA and CDR2 SQIVND (reference sequence). The CDR3 DNA sequence: TGTGCCAGTATTAAGTATTCGGGGTCGGGTCAGCCCCAGCATTTT. Translation: CASIKYSGSGQPQHF.

The V gene is TRBV7-2, the J gene TRBJ1-2; D is ambiguous. V lost 5 bases and J lost 6, with 13 bases in between. From germline, CDR1 is SGHTA and CDR2 FQGNSA. The CDR3 totals 13 residues. This CDR3 is CASSEVAGNGYTF. The CDR3 DNA reads as TGTGCCAGCAGCGAAGTGGCGGGGAATGGCTACACCTTC.

V is TRBV11-3 and J is TRBJ2-6; 7 nucleotides line up with TRBD2. Losses at the gene ends were 5 bases for V and 1 base for J; bases not matched to a gene: 2. Germline V CDR1 and CDR2: SGHNT, YENEEA. This CDR3 contains 15 residues. CDR3 sequence: CASSTGRSGANVLTF. The CDR3 DNA is TGTGCCAGCAGCACCGGGAGGTCTGGGGCCAACGTCCTGACTTTC.

The V and J genes are TRBV4-1 and TRBJ1-6; D gene unclear. The V gene's germline CDR1 is MGHRA and CDR2 YSYEKL. This CDR3 has 14 amino acids. V lost 0 bases to trimming and J lost 6 bases, with 6 bases between them. CDR3 residues: CASSQDAGNSPLHF. Here the CDR3 DNA reads TGCGCCAGCAGCCAAGATGCGGGTAATTCACCCCTCCACTTT.

This clone appeared once. The genes are TRBV24-1 and TRBJ2-7; the D gene is possibly TRBD1 (6 bases). The germline V gene encodes CDR1 KGHDR and CDR2 SFDVKD. V lost 8 bases to trimming and J lost 3 bases, with 10 bases between them. This CDR3 contains 12 residues. CDR3 bases: TGTGCCACCACCCGGACAGACTACGAGCAGTACTTC. The encoded protein is CATTRTDYEQYF.

V and J are TRBV7-2 and TRBJ1-5; D might be TRBD1 (6 bases). The V and J ends lost 2 bases and 10 bases respectively, with 12 bases between them. The V gene's germline CDR1 is SGHTA and CDR2 FQGNSA. This CDR3 has 13 residues. Here the CDR3 reads CASSLTGLQPQHF. The CDR3 nucleotides are TGTGCCAGCAGCTTAACAGGGCTACAACCCCAGCATTTT.

The chain is built from TRBV7-2 and TRBJ2-1; D is ambiguous. Germline lookup yields CDR1 SGHTA and CDR2 FQGNSA. The V end was cut by 6 bases, the J end by 3 bases, with 15 bases between. The CDR3 spans 15 residues. The CDR3 nucleotides read TGTGCCAGCAGTGGTCTACCGTCCGACTACAATGAGCAGTTCTTC. Its protein product is CASSGLPSDYNEQFF.

This rearrangement joins TRBV7-2 to TRBJ1-5; no clear D gene. Germline V lookup: CDR1 SGHTA, CDR2 FQGNSA. V lost 4 bases and J lost 7, with 14 bases in between. This CDR3 contains 14 residues. This chain's CDR3 is CASSYKRGSQPQHF. In DNA, the CDR3 is TGTGCCAGCAGCTACAAGCGGGGATCCCAGCCCCAGCATTTT.

The J gene is TRBJ1-1, the V gene TRBV3-1 (or the pseudogene TRBV3-2); 7 bases fit TRBD1. V was pared by 4 bases and J by 7 bases, with 6 bases of the junction left unmatched. Germline assignment: CDR1 LGHDT and CDR2 YNNKEL (reference sequence). CDR3 length: 13 residues. This CDR3 is CASSLRQGNEAFF. The CDR3, as DNA: TGTGCCAGCAGCCTCCGACAGGGCAATGAAGCTTTCTTT.